The 26 T cell receptor beta chains reported below all come from one sample, sequenced in a study of blood T cell repertoires in COVID-19. Repertoires were generated with immunoSEQ multiplex PCR, while TCRdb's copy carries only in-frame clones and drops some. The sample includes fewer than 40,000 clones, about 82% of them seen just once. The specimen was peripheral blood. These receptors were collected from a human donor in a cohort sampled during active COVID-19.

The gene calls are TRBV7-6 and TRBJ1-3, with 7 positions matching TRBD1. The CDR3 extends over 14 amino acids. The trim removed 5 bases at V and 7 bases at J, leaving 8 bases unmatched. The germline gives CDR1 SGHVS, CDR2 FNYEAQ. DNA for the CDR3: TGTGCCAGCAGCCCAGACAGGGTTAGGAACACCATATATTTT. This translates into CASSPDRVRNTIYF. The variable domain in full, completed from reference TRBV7-6 and TRBJ1-3, reads GAGVSQSPRYKVTKRGQDVALRCDPISGHVSLYWYRQALGQGPEFLTYFNYEAQQDKSGLPNDRFSAERPEGSISTLTIQRTEQRDSAMYRCASSPDRVRNTIYFGEGSWLTVV.

The chain is built from TRBV27 and TRBJ1-2, with D tentatively TRBD1 (6 bases). The V and J ends lost 4 bases and 4 bases respectively, with 10 bases between them. The CDR3 spans 13 residues. Germline CDR1 reads MNHEY; CDR2 reads SMNVEV (reference sequence). The CDR3 reads CASSSGHVYGYTF. In DNA, the CDR3 is TGTGCCAGCAGTTCGGGACACGTCTATGGCTACACCTTC.

The chain uses TRBV10-1 and TRBJ2-3, with 8 bases that match TRBD2. J was trimmed by 2 bases and V by 6 bases; bases with no gene match: 22. CDR3 length equals 20 residues. Germline V gene data show CDR1 as WNHNN and CDR2 as SYGVQD (reference sequence). CDR3 amino acids: CASSARYHSRGGKPTDTQYF. CDR3 DNA sequence: TGCGCCAGCAGCGCCCGATATCATTCCCGCGGGGGGAAACCCACAGATACGCAGTATTTT.

This clone has a single count. This chain joins TRBV15 and TRBJ2-7, with 7 positions matching TRBD2. The CDR3 consists of 19 residues. CDR1 and CDR2 from the germline V gene are LNHNV and YYDKDF (reference sequence). J lost 5 bases, V lost 0 bases, and 19 bases had no gene match. CDR3 DNA sequence: TGTGCCACCAGCAGAGATAAGGGTTGGGAGGGTGTCGTGGGAGACGAGCAGTACTTC. Its translation is CATSRDKGWEGVVGDEQYF.

The chain recombines TRBV5-1 with TRBJ2-4; the D gene is possibly TRBD2 (5 bases). Germline-derived CDR1 and CDR2 are SGHRS and YFSETQ. V lost 0 bases and J 7 bases, leaving 11 bases between the germline ends. The CDR3 is made up of 14 amino acids. As DNA, the CDR3 is TGCGCCAGCAGCTTGGAGGGCAGGAGGAACATTCAGTACTTC. Translated: CASSLEGRRNIQYF.

V gene TRBV18 combines with J gene TRBJ1-1; TRBD1 might be the D (6 bases). The CDR3 has 13 amino acids. Germline values: CDR1 KGHSH, CDR2 LQKENI. With 6 bases removed from V and 4 bases from J, the gap between germline ends came to 12 bases. Here the CDR3 DNA reads TGTGCCAGCTCGGCCGGGACAAGCACTGAAGCTTTCTTT. Amino acids: CASSAGTSTEAFF. Combining the CDR3 with reference TRBV18 and TRBJ1-1 gives the whole variable domain NAGVMQNPRHLVRRRGQEARLRCSPMKGHSHVYWYRQLPEEGLKFMVYLQKENIIDESGMPKERFSAEFPKEGPSILRIQQVVRGDSAAYFCASSAGTSTEAFFGQGTRLTVV.

This rearrangement joins TRBV7-2 to TRBJ2-3; 7 bases match TRBD2. In germline, CDR1 is SGHTA, CDR2 FQGNSA. The CDR3 loop spans 16 amino acids. J gave up 7 bases and V 1 base, and 11 bases lay outside the gene matches. CDR3 DNA sequence: TGTGCCAGCAGCTTAGGGGTAGCGGGTCCGTATCATACGCAGTATTTT. As protein: CASSLGVAGPYHTQYF. Filled out from reference TRBV7-2 and TRBJ2-3, the complete variable domain reads GAGVSQSPSNKVTEKGKDVELRCDPISGHTALYWYRQSLGQGLEFLIYFQGNSAPDKSGLPSDRFSAERTGGSVSTLTIQRTQQEDSAVYLCASSLGVAGPYHTQYFGPGTRLTVL.

This clone appeared once. The rearrangement links TRBV18 to TRBJ1-1; D gene unclear. Looked up from germline, CDR1 is KGHSH and CDR2 is LQKENI. V shed 3 bases and J shed 4 bases, with 3 bases lying between them. This CDR3 spans 11 amino acids. In nucleotides, the CDR3 is TGTGCCAGCTCACCGAGCACTGAAGCTTTCTTT. It codes for CASSPSTEAFF.

This clone has a handful of counts. Within the sample, other DNA sequences also encode this same CDR3. This chain connects TRBV7-3 to TRBJ2-1; TRBD2 might be the D (7 bases). Germline CDR1 SGHTA, CDR2 FQGTGA. This CDR3 contains 16 residues. Trimming shortened V by 6 bases and J by 0 bases, and 15 bases separated the two germline ends. This chain's CDR3 is CASSPPGGTSYNEQFF. CDR3 DNA sequence: TGTGCCAGCAGTCCCCCGGGGGGCACCTCCTACAATGAGCAGTTCTTC.

The chain is built from TRBV3-1 (or the pseudogene TRBV3-2) and TRBJ1-2; the D is unclear. CDR3 length: 15 amino acids. Germline V gene sequence: CDR1 LGHDT, CDR2 YNNKEL (reference sequence). V gave up 2 bases and J gave up 2 bases, with 12 bases separating them. The CDR3 here is CASSQLTSTNYGYTF. DNA of the CDR3: TGTGCCAGCAGCCAACTTACAAGTACCAACTATGGCTACACCTTC.

V and J are TRBV11-2 and TRBJ1-1; D uncertain. V was pared by 5 bases and J by 0 bases, with 7 bases between. This CDR3 region has 13 residues. Germline assignment: CDR1 SGHAT and CDR2 FQNNGV. CDR3 nucleotides: TGTGCCAGCAGCAGACTTCTGAACACTGAAGCTTTCTTT. Amino acid sequence: CASSRLLNTEAFF.

The CDR3 is CASSLDRETQYF. CDR3 DNA: TGTGCCAGCAGCCTCGACAGAGAGACCCAGTACTTC. The chain couples TRBV11-2 to TRBJ2-5; maybe TRBD1 (5 bases). This CDR3 spans 12 amino acids. Between the trimmed V and J ends, which lost 5 bases and 4 bases, there was a span of 8 bases. The germline V gene encodes CDR1 SGHAT and CDR2 FQNNGV.

V usage is TRBV6-2 or TRBV6-3 and J usage is TRBJ2-7, with D possibly being TRBD2 (6 bases). The CDR3 consists of 15 residues. Trimming removed 1 base at V and 6 bases at J, with 16 bases between. CDR1 MNHEY and CDR2 SVGEGT come from the germline V gene. The CDR3 here is CASSYLLAGLSEQYF. For the CDR3, the DNA is TGTGCCAGCAGTTACTTACTAGCAGGTCTCTCCGAGCAGTACTTC.

The chain recombines TRBV6-1 with TRBJ1-3; D gene uncertain. The V end lost 3 bases, the J end lost 0 bases, and 12 bases lay between the germline ends. The germline V gene has CDR1 MNHNS and CDR2 SASEGT. The CDR3 loop spans 16 amino acids. The CDR3 DNA follows: TGTGCCAGCAGTGATGGAGCCGCCAGCTCTGGAAACACCATATATTTT. This translates into CASSDGAASSGNTIYF.

This clone was observed a single time. The chain combines TRBV6-5 with TRBJ2-2, with 7 bases identical to TRBD1. V shed 6 bases and J 2 bases; nucleotides not matched to a gene: 6. Germline lookup yields CDR1 MNHEY and CDR2 SVGAGI. The CDR3 contains 15 residues. The CDR3 here is CASRTRQGNTGELFF. CDR3 nucleotides: TGTGCCAGCAGAACGAGACAGGGTAACACCGGGGAGCTGTTTTTT.

The chain joins TRBV15 to TRBJ2-7; the D gene is possibly TRBD2 (6 bases). Germline V gene sequence: CDR1 LNHNV, CDR2 YYDKDF (reference sequence). V was pared by 4 bases and J by 9 bases, with 16 bases between. The CDR3 consists of 13 residues. As DNA, the CDR3 is TGTGCCACCAGCACGACTAGTGAAGTCGGGCAGTACTTC. Encoded protein: CATSTTSEVGQYF.

This chain joins TRBV7-2 and TRBJ1-2; D may be TRBD1 (5 bases). Trimming removed 2 bases from V and 8 bases from J, with 12 bases in between. Germline CDR1 and CDR2: SGHTA and FQGNSA. This CDR3 contains 13 residues. Here the CDR3 DNA reads TGTGCCAGCAGCTTACCGGGGGTAGGAGGCTACACCTTC. Translating it yields CASSLPGVGGYTF.

V gene TRBV18 combines with J gene TRBJ1-1; D is unclear. Trimming shortened V by 2 bases and J by 7 bases, and 17 bases separated the two germline ends. The CDR3 totals 15 residues. CDR1 and CDR2 (germline): KGHSH, LQKENI. The CDR3 coding sequence is TGTGCCAGCTCACCAGTATCGGCTGGAGAGGGTGAAGCTTTCTTT. Protein product: CASSPVSAGEGEAFF.

The V call is TRBV2, the J call TRBJ1-5; D call uncertain. The CDR3 spans 15 residues. Germline V CDR1 and CDR2: SNHLY, FYNNEI. V lost 5 bases and J 2 bases, leaving 13 bases between the germline ends. This CDR3 is CASSPRGVRNQPQHF. The CDR3 region has the DNA TGTGCCAGCAGTCCTCGGGGAGTTCGCAATCAGCCCCAGCATTTT.

The rearrangement uses TRBV3-1 (or the pseudogene TRBV3-2) and TRBJ1-6; 8 nucleotides agree with TRBD1. V dropped 4 bases and J dropped 12; count of bases not matched to a gene: 5. CDR1 and CDR2 (germline): LGHDT, YNNKEL (reference sequence). The CDR3 is made up of 13 amino acids. This CDR3 reads CASSLGQGRPLHF. The CDR3 DNA sequence: TGTGCCAGCAGCCTAGGACAGGGTAGACCCCTCCACTTT.

This sequence joins TRBV4-1 and TRBJ1-6, with 7 bases aligning to TRBD1. The CDR3 is made up of 17 amino acids. Trimming cost V 0 bases and J 3 bases; bases outside gene matches: 5. Looked up from germline, CDR1 is MGHRA and CDR2 is YSYEKL. This chain's CDR3 is CASSQDPGTVYNSPLHF. DNA of the CDR3: TGCGCCAGCAGCCAAGATCCTGGGACAGTCTATAATTCACCCCTCCACTTT.

The genes are TRBV29-1 and TRBJ1-2; D remains ambiguous. The CDR3 sequence is 11 residues long. The V end lost 4 bases, the J end lost 9 bases, and 12 bases lay between the germline ends. Germline CDR1 and CDR2: SQVTM and ANQGSEA. CDR3 protein: CSVGELGSYTF. In nucleotides, the CDR3 is TGCAGCGTTGGGGAGTTGGGTAGCTACACCTTC.

The chain joins TRBV4-2 to TRBJ2-1; 12 nucleotides line up with TRBD2. The germline V gene encodes CDR1 LGHNA and CDR2 YNFKEQ. This CDR3 is 16 amino acids long. J lost 2 bases, V lost 1 base, and 0 bases had no gene match. The CDR3 loop reads CASSQGTSGAYNEQFF. CDR3 sequence (DNA): TGTGCCAGCAGCCAAGGGACTAGCGGGGCCTACAATGAGCAGTTCTTC.

The chain combines TRBV30 with TRBJ2-5; TRBD2 matches at 9 bases. The CDR3 runs 15 residues. Germline trimming cut 3 bases from V and 2 bases from J; bases unmatched to any gene: 7. The V gene's germline CDR1 is GTSNPN and CDR2 SVGIG (reference sequence). The CDR3 DNA sequence: TGTGCCTGGAGCGCCGCGGGAGGGAGGCAAGAGACCCAGTACTTC. Residues: CAWSAAGGRQETQYF.

The chain uses TRBV11-3 and TRBJ1-4; tentative D call: TRBD1 (5 bases). V was pared by 4 bases and J by 8 bases, with 11 bases between. Germline lookup yields CDR1 SGHNT and CDR2 YENEEA. The CDR3 has 13 amino acids. Here the CDR3 DNA reads TGTGCCAGCAGCTCAGGGAAAGGAGAAAAACTGTTTTTT. Its translation: CASSSGKGEKLFF.

The chain couples TRBV7-9 to TRBJ2-7; 10 nucleotides match TRBD1. The V and J ends lost 1 base and 4 bases, in that order; junction bases with no gene match: 10. CDR3 length equals 17 residues. CDR1 and CDR2 (germline): SEHNR, FQNEAQ (reference sequence). The CDR3 reads CASSLGPGTGVRYEQYF. The DNA for the CDR3 is TGTGCCAGCAGCTTAGGACCCGGGACAGGGGTTCGATACGAGCAGTACTTC.